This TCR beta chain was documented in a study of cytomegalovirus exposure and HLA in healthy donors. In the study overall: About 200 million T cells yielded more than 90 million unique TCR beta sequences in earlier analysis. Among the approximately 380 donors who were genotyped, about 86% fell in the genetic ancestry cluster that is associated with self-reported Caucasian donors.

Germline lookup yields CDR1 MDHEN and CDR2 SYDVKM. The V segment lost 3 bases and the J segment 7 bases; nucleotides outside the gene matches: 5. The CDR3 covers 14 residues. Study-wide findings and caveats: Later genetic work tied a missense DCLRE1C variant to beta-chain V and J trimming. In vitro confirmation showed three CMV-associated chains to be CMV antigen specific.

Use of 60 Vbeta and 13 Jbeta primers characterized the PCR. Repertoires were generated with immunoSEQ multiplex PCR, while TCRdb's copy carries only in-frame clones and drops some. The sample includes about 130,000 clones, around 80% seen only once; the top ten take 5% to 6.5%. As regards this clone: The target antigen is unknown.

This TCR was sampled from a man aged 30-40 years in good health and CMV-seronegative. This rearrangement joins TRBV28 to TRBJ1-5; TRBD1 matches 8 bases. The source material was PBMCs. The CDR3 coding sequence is TGTGCCAGCAGTTTTAGTGACAGGGGCCAGCCCCAGCATTTT. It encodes CASSFSDRGQPQHF.